The 14 T cell receptor beta chains below were found in one sample sequenced in a study of T cells after yellow fever vaccination. A single record per CDR3 protein comes from TCRdb applying MiXCR to the 5' RACE reads. Of hundreds of thousands of distinct CDR3 sequences listed, under 15% are singletons. Sequenced here: CD4+ T cells sorted from PBMCs, sampled 15 days after the yellow fever booster vaccination. The receptors here all came from a man younger than 35 who received the YFV17D yellow fever vaccine.

This clonotype was seen only a few times. The chain uses TRBV29-1 and TRBJ2-3; 11 bases fit TRBD2. This CDR3 spans 13 amino acids. The germline V gene has CDR1 SQVTM and CDR2 ANQGSEA. The CDR3 DNA is TGCGGAGTAGCGGGGGGGAGTACAGATACGCAGTATTTT. Translating it yields CGVAGGSTDTQYF.

This clonotype was observed a few times. The rearrangement joins TRBV5-1 to TRBJ1-6, with 8 bases identical to TRBD1. The germline gives CDR1 SGHRS, CDR2 YFSETQ. This CDR3 has 16 amino acids. V was clipped by 0 bases and J by 9 bases; unmatched bases: 8. CDR3 in DNA: TGCGCCAGCAGCTTGGCTGGACAGGGAAACGGTTCACCCCTCCACTTT. As protein: CASSLAGQGNGSPLHF. The whole variable domain, filled in from reference TRBV5-1 and TRBJ1-6, reads KAGVTQTPRYLIKTRGQQVTLSCSPISGHRSVSWYQQTPGQGLQFLFEYFSETQRNKGNFPGRFSGRQFSNSRSEMNVSTLELGDSALYLCASSLAGQGNGSPLHFGNGTRLTVT.

The J gene is TRBJ2-7, the V gene TRBV11-2; D remains ambiguous. CDR3 length: 14 residues. Deletions cut 5 bases from V and 1 base from J, with 12 bases between. The germline CDR1 and CDR2 sequences are SGHAT and FQNNGV. The CDR3 DNA follows: TGTGCCAGCAGCCCTATGCCGGGTTCCTACGAGCAGTACTTC. Protein sequence: CASSPMPGSYEQYF.

This clonotype turned up a few times. The chain links TRBV20-1 to TRBJ2-5, with 8 bases identical to TRBD1. The CDR3 spans 14 residues. V dropped 6 bases and J dropped 3; count of bases not matched to a gene: 9. Germline V gene sequence: CDR1 DFQATT, CDR2 SNEGSKA (reference sequence). DNA for the CDR3: TGCAGTGCCCTCCCGGGACAGGCAAAAGAGACCCAGTACTTC. Translation gives CSALPGQAKETQYF.

This clonotype was found many times. The rearrangement uses TRBV12-3 or TRBV12-4 and TRBJ2-1, with D hard to call. V lost 1 base to trimming and J lost 3 bases, with 7 bases between them. The CDR3 contains 14 residues. The chain's CDR3 is CASSLGANYNEQFF. The CDR3, as DNA: TGTGCCAGCAGTTTAGGGGCAAACTACAATGAGCAGTTCTTC.

This clonotype appeared once. The chain is built from TRBV2 and TRBJ2-7; D tentatively fits TRBD1 or TRBD2 (5 bases each). Trimming removed 6 bases from V and 2 bases from J, with 20 bases in between. There are 16 residues in the CDR3. Germline CDR1 reads SNHLY; CDR2 reads FYNNEI. The CDR3 region is CASRNHRDPEPYEQYF. The CDR3 bases are TGTGCCAGCAGAAATCACCGGGACCCCGAGCCCTACGAGCAGTACTTC.

The V and J genes are TRBV24-1 and TRBJ2-3, with D maybe TRBD1 (5 bases). The germline V gene has CDR1 KGHDR and CDR2 SFDVKD. The CDR3 sequence is 16 residues long. Trimming shortened V by 0 bases and J by 4 bases, and 13 bases separated the two germline ends. The CDR3 here is CATSDLGSEGADTQYF. DNA of the CDR3: TGTGCCACCAGTGATTTGGGGTCCGAAGGGGCAGATACGCAGTATTTT.

This clonotype has just a few counts. The chain links TRBV7-6 to TRBJ2-3; 13 bases are a match to TRBD2. The length of the CDR3 is 16 residues. Germline loops: CDR1 SGHVS, CDR2 FNYEAQ. The junction had 7 bases not matched to a gene; V was cut back by 5 bases and J by 5 bases. This CDR3 is CASSRLAGGRGDTQYF. The DNA for the CDR3 is TGTGCCAGCAGCAGACTAGCGGGGGGCCGGGGAGATACGCAGTATTTT.

This clonotype has a count of ten or more. J is TRBJ2-2 and V is TRBV5-1; 7 bases fit TRBD2. CDR3 length equals 17 residues. With V trimmed by 4 bases and J by 5 bases, 14 bases remained unmatched. Looked up from germline, CDR1 is SGHRS and CDR2 is YFSETQ. CDR3 amino acids: CASSRSLSGAGTGELFF. CDR3 coding DNA: TGCGCCAGCAGCCGCTCTCTAAGCGGGGCAGGGACCGGGGAGCTGTTTTTT.

This chain uses TRBV9 with TRBJ2-5; possibly TRBD1 or TRBD2 for D (7 bases each). V gave up 4 bases and J gave up 1 base, with 17 bases separating them. Germline CDR1 SGDLS, CDR2 YYNGEE. CDR3 length: 16 residues. The CDR3 coding sequence is TGTGCCAGCAGCCCAGGGGGGGGCAGGGCCCAAGAGACCCAGTACTTC. It is translated as CASSPGGGRAQETQYF.

Only a few counts were recorded for this clonotype. V usage is TRBV12-3 or TRBV12-4 and J usage is TRBJ2-3; D unresolved. The CDR3 length is 17 residues. V shed 6 bases and J shed 3 bases, with 22 bases lying between them. DNA of the CDR3: TGTGCCAGCAGCTCCCCCTGGGGTTGGGGTCTGACAGATACGCAGTATTTT. Residues: CASSSPWGWGLTDTQYF.

This clonotype was recorded once. A much larger clone lies one base from this, so it may be a read error. This chain joins TRBV28 and TRBJ2-2; D might be TRBD2 (5 bases). The CDR3 runs to 16 residues. V was cut by 5 bases and J by 3 bases, with 16 bases left in between. Germline assignment: CDR1 MDHEN and CDR2 SYDVKM. Here the CDR3 DNA reads TGTGCCAGCAGTCCCACCTCCGGGGTGGACACCGGGGAGCTGTTTTTT. This codes for CASSPTSGVDTGELFF.

The chain links TRBV5-1 to TRBJ2-1, with D possibly TRBD1 on 6 matching bases. Trimming took 5 bases from V and 4 from J, leaving 7 bases between them. Germline CDR1 SGHRS, CDR2 YFSETQ. The CDR3 runs 12 residues. CDR3 nucleotides: TGCGCCAGCAGAAGGGGGTACAATGAGCAGTTCTTC. Translating gives CASRRGYNEQFF. The full variable domain, rest sourced from reference TRBV5-1 and TRBJ2-1, is KAGVTQTPRYLIKTRGQQVTLSCSPISGHRSVSWYQQTPGQGLQFLFEYFSETQRNKGNFPGRFSGRQFSNSRSEMNVSTLELGDSALYLCASRRGYNEQFFGPGTRLTVL.

This clonotype counts as medium-sized. This CDR3 reads CASSDIGDSHEQYF. DNA of the CDR3: TGTGCCAGCAGTGACATCGGAGACAGTCACGAGCAGTACTTC. The genes are TRBV6-4 and TRBJ2-7, with a possible D match to TRBD1 (5 bases). CDR3 size: 14 residues. V lost 2 bases and J 5 bases, leaving 13 bases between the germline ends. Germline loops: CDR1 MRHNA, CDR2 SNTAGT.